This paragraph covers one TCR beta chain sequence. The sample comes from a study of blood T cell repertoires in COVID-19. Study overall: Sites in the United States, Italy and Spain provided acute and convalescent COVID-19 samples.

Profiled with immunoSEQ multiplex PCR; TCRdb holds only in-frame clones, not every one. Of roughly 160,000 clones listed, 84% are singletons. The Seattle site enrolled patients during active infection and followed them longitudinally. The ends lost 3 bases at V and 1 base at J; junction bases unmatched: 2. Germline CDR1 reads SGHNT; CDR2 reads YENEEA. This CDR3 comprises 16 residues. This chain joins TRBV11-3 and TRBJ2-1, with 11 bases matching TRBD2. The sequence was collected from a woman aged 80 or over with COVID-19, enrolled during active disease. The sequencing input was peripheral blood. The CDR3 DNA follows: TGTGCCAGCAGCTTGCTAGCGGGGGGTTCCTACAATGAGCAGTTCTTC. This gives the protein CASSLLAGGSYNEQFF.